This T cell receptor (beta chain) came from a study of beta chain features in type 1 diabetes. Study as a whole: Across the samples, 107,917,701 sorted cells were examined in total. General study findings and limits: Among all four CD4+ subsets, Type 1 diabetes patients had TCRB CDR3s that were moderately but significantly shorter.

Reverse transcription of all isolated RNA meant that expressed TCRB transcripts were sequenced. Measured with immunoSEQ multiplex PCR; TCRdb has only the in-frame clones, and not every one. The sample gives under 450,000 clones, around 16% of which show up once; approximately 0.02% is in the top ten. The length of the CDR3 is 11 residues. CDR1 and CDR2 (germline): DFQATT, SNEGSKA (reference sequence). V gave up 3 bases and J gave up 7 bases, with 7 bases separating them. Based on CD45RO/CCR7/CD25/CD127/CD95/CD27, CD4+ regulatory, stem cell-like memory, naive and central memory cells were sorted. About this clone: Its antigen is still unknown.

The gene calls are TRBV20-1 and TRBJ2-1; D unclear. Sequences were obtained from naive CD4+ T cells from blood. The TCR comes from a woman under 30 in good health. CDR3 sequence (DNA): TGCAGTGCTAGTATCAGGAATGAGCAGTTCTTC. This gives the protein CSASIRNEQFF.